In this sample, the clone carrying this T cell receptor (beta chain) turned up a few times. Its matching antigen is unknown. These data originate in a study of human T cells and chemical hapten exposure. General study results and limits: No shift was seen in TCRs above 1 in 1000 frequency with DPC sensitization.

TCRdb independently ran MiXCR on the RACE reads; one entry per CDR3 protein. The sample contains around 45,000 distinct CDR3 sequences, about 4% of which appear only once. Time point denoted: healthy volunteer bleed at 6 weeks. Total RNA was isolated from unfractionated whole blood. After removal of 5 bases from V and 1 base from J, the junction contained 1 base not matched to a gene. This CDR3 region has 13 residues. Germline values: CDR1 ENHRY, CDR2 SYGVKD. This receptor was identified in a human donor in good health. Some clones in this sample may be carry-over from other donors' samples. Sequenced sample: whole blood. The rearrangement joins TRBV10-3 to TRBJ2-5; 7 bases are a match to TRBD1. Here the CDR3 DNA reads TGTGCCATCAGTAACAGGGGCCAAGAGACCCAGTACTTC. Protein product: CAISNRGQETQYF.